The 29 T cell receptor beta chains reported below all come from one sample, sequenced in a study of vaccination and CD4 T cells after COVID-19. Treatment defined: roughly nine-day PBMC culture with coronavirus spike peptide pools or control peptides (ViraFEST assay). For these TCRs, the target antigens are not known. The Oncomine TCR Beta short-read assay was applied to DNA of cultured CD4+ T cells. TCRdb redid the calling of the PCR reads with MiXCR, one entry per CDR3 protein. The table lists about 14,000 distinct CDR3 sequences, approximately 62% of them singletons, with roughly a fifth in the top ten. Sequencing input: CD4+ T cells from blood, cultured in vitro. These receptors were obtained from a human donor who had recovered from COVID-19.

The chain combines TRBV28 with TRBJ2-7; 7 nucleotides match TRBD2. The CDR3 spans 18 residues. Germline V gene data show CDR1 as MDHEN and CDR2 as SYDVKM. With V trimmed by 5 bases and J by 0 bases, 16 bases remained unmatched. The CDR3 DNA follows: TGTGCCAGCAGTCGGTTCCTAGCGGCACATTTGGGCTCCTACGAGCAGTACTTC. Encoded protein: CASSRFLAAHLGSYEQYF.

The chain recombines TRBV4-1 with TRBJ1-2; no definite D call. Germline V lookup: CDR1 MGHRA, CDR2 YSYEKL. V dropped 0 bases and J dropped 8 bases, with 10 bases sitting between them. The CDR3 length is 13 residues. CDR3 coding DNA: TGCGCCAGCAGCCAAGATCCCGGGCGGGGCTACACCTTC. This sequence encodes CASSQDPGRGYTF.

This clonotype was seen only a few times. The chain combines TRBV19 with TRBJ1-6; possible D gene TRBD1, 6 bases. Germline loops: CDR1 LNHDA, CDR2 SQIVND (reference sequence). The length of the CDR3 is 13 residues. V gave up 3 bases and J gave up 9 bases, with 9 bases separating them. The CDR3, as DNA: TGTGCCAGTAGTATTCCGGACAGTTCACCCCTCCACTTT. This translates into CASSIPDSSPLHF. The full variable domain, in which reference TRBV19 and TRBJ1-6 provide the parts outside the CDR3, is DGGITQSPKYLFRKEGQNVTLSCEQNLNHDAMYWYRQDPGQGLRLIYYSQIVNDFQKGDIAEGYSVSREKKESFPLTVTSAQKNPTAFYLCASSIPDSSPLHFGNGTRLTVT.

The rearrangement uses TRBV6-5 and TRBJ1-1; perhaps TRBD1 as D (5 bases). The CDR3 runs 13 residues. Germline V gene data show CDR1 as MNHEY and CDR2 as SVGAGI. Deletions cut 5 bases from V and 5 bases from J, with 12 bases between. CDR3 nucleotides: TGTGCCAGCAGTACTCGGGACCGGACTGAAGCTTTCTTT. Residues: CASSTRDRTEAFF.

The sample holds one count of this clonotype. The chain uses TRBV2 and TRBJ1-2; TRBD1 is a possible D gene (6 bases). CDR1 is SNHLY and CDR2 is FYNNEI in the germline V gene. This CDR3 comprises 13 residues. Trimming pared 4 bases from V and 6 bases from J, leaving 12 bases between. The CDR3 DNA reads as TGTGCCAGCAGTGTGGGCAGGGGCCATGGCTACACCTTC. This encodes CASSVGRGHGYTF.

This rearrangement joins TRBV21-1 to TRBJ2-3; the table's D gene call, TRBD1, was not cross checked with the DNA. TRBV21-1 is a known pseudogene. The CDR3 sequence is 18 residues long. The CDR3 region has the DNA TGTGCCAGCAGCAAGACCGGACAGGGGACGGTTAGGGCAGATACGCAGTATTTT. This encodes CASSKTGQGTVRADTQYF.

J is TRBJ2-5 and V is TRBV6-1, with 9 bases matching TRBD2. This CDR3 region has 17 residues. CDR1 and CDR2 (germline): MNHNS, SASEGT. The trim removed 6 bases at V and 2 bases at J, leaving 13 bases unmatched. CDR3 amino acids: CASSRPSGAHLQETQYF. Written as DNA, the CDR3 is TGTGCCAGCAGCCGCCCTAGCGGGGCTCACCTTCAAGAGACCCAGTACTTC.

The chain couples TRBV6-1 to TRBJ2-7; D may correspond to TRBD1 or TRBD2 (5 bases each). With 7 bases removed from V and 3 bases from J, the gap between germline ends came to 19 bases. Germline V CDR1 and CDR2: MNHNS, SASEGT. This CDR3 region has 15 residues. CDR3 in amino acids: CASISSRAGSYEQYF. The CDR3 coding sequence is TGTGCCAGCATCAGCTCGAGGGCAGGGAGCTACGAGCAGTACTTC.

The V gene is TRBV5-4, the J gene TRBJ1-5; D call uncertain. This CDR3 is 13 amino acids long. In germline, CDR1 is SGHNT, CDR2 YYREEE (reference sequence). V lost 4 bases and J lost 1, with 6 bases in between. CDR3 sequence reads: CASSAGSNQPQHF. The CDR3 coding sequence is TGTGCCAGCAGCGCAGGAAGCAATCAGCCCCAGCATTTT. Looking up the rest from reference TRBV5-4 and TRBJ1-5 gives the full variable domain: ETGVTQSPTHLIKTRGQQVTLRCSSQSGHNTVSWYQQALGQGPQFIFQYYREEENGRGNFPPRFSGLQFPNYSSELNVNALELDDSALYLCASSAGSNQPQHFGDGTRLSIL.

The chain recombines TRBV7-9 with TRBJ2-5; D is ambiguous. The length of the CDR3 is 12 residues. Per germline, CDR1 SEHNR and CDR2 FQNEAQ (reference sequence). The germline V and J ends were trimmed by 7 bases and 0 bases, with 6 bases remaining between them. The CDR3 is CASTWYQETQYF. CDR3 DNA sequence: TGTGCCAGCACATGGTACCAAGAGACCCAGTACTTC.

The genes are TRBV9 and TRBJ1-1, with D perhaps TRBD1 (6 bases). This CDR3 contains 17 residues. Germline CDR1 and CDR2: SGDLS and YYNGEE. V lost 0 bases to trimming and J lost 0 bases, with 15 bases between them. DNA of the CDR3: TGTGCCAGCAGCGTAGGCAGGGGCCTGGGGATGAACACTGAAGCTTTCTTT. This sequence encodes CASSVGRGLGMNTEAFF.

The chain combines TRBV29-1 with TRBJ1-2; unclear D gene. V lost 3 bases and J 4 bases, leaving 3 bases between the germline ends. Germline CDR1 SQVTM, CDR2 ANQGSEA. This CDR3 has 10 amino acids. CDR3 region: CSVDLYGYTF. CDR3 coding DNA: TGCAGCGTTGACCTCTATGGCTACACCTTC.

The chain uses TRBV11-1 and TRBJ1-5, with D unclear. The CDR3 spans 17 residues. The germline V and J ends were trimmed by 6 bases and 5 bases, with 23 bases remaining between them. The V gene's germline CDR1 is SGHAT and CDR2 FQDESV (reference sequence). CDR3 in DNA: TGTGCCAGCAGGCGGGATGCCTCTTCGGTAGAAGATCAGCCCCAGCATTTT. Amino acids: CASRRDASSVEDQPQHF. The full variable domain, rest sourced from reference TRBV11-1 and TRBJ1-5, is EAEVAQSPRYKITEKSQAVAFWCDPISGHATLYWYRQILGQGPELLVQFQDESVVDDSQLPKDRFSAERLKGVDSTLKIQPAELGDSAMYLCASRRDASSVEDQPQHFGDGTRLSIL.

The chain links TRBV19 to TRBJ1-5; D is perhaps TRBD1 (6 bases). Per the germline V gene, CDR1 is LNHDA and CDR2 is SQIVND (reference sequence). V lost 1 base, J lost 7 bases, and 8 bases lay in between. CDR3 length: 13 amino acids. CDR3 loop: CASSIGGGQPQHF. As DNA, the CDR3 is TGTGCCAGTAGTATAGGGGGGGGCCAGCCCCAGCATTTT.

CDR3 coding DNA: TGTGCCAGCAGTTACACGGAAGGGGACACTGAAGCTTTCTTT. This encodes CASSYTEGDTEAFF. J is TRBJ1-1 and V is TRBV6-2 or TRBV6-3; TRBD1 is a possible D gene (5 bases). Germline CDR1 MNHEY, CDR2 SVGEGT. The CDR3 spans 14 residues. The ends were cut back, 2 bases at V and 3 bases at J, with 10 bases in the middle.

The V call is TRBV27, the J call TRBJ2-1; TRBD2 matches at 12 bases. The germline gives CDR1 MNHEY, CDR2 SMNVEV (reference sequence). The CDR3 spans 16 residues. V shed 6 bases, J shed 12 bases, and the junction held 15 bases outside the gene matches. Here the CDR3 DNA reads TGTGCCAGCAGGGGGCTAGCGGGAGGGCGTGGTAAGGGGCAGTTCTTC. It is translated as CASRGLAGGRGKGQFF.

The chain has TRBV5-1 and TRBJ2-3, with TRBD2 matching 10 bases. The CDR3 has 14 amino acids. The germline V gene encodes CDR1 SGHRS and CDR2 YFSETQ. J gave up 6 bases and V 4 bases, and 5 bases lay outside the gene matches. CDR3 amino acids: CASSVTSGTDTQYF. Written as DNA, the CDR3 is TGCGCCAGCAGCGTTACTAGCGGGACGGATACGCAGTATTTT.

This clonotype was seen once. The chain links TRBV30 to TRBJ1-1; TRBD1 might be the D (5 bases). CDR1 and CDR2 (germline): GTSNPN, SVGIG (reference sequence). The CDR3 runs to 14 residues. V dropped 3 bases and J dropped 2 bases, with 13 bases sitting between them. CDR3 region: CAWRVGTANTEAFF. The CDR3 DNA reads as TGTGCCTGGAGAGTTGGGACGGCTAACACTGAAGCTTTCTTT.

The J gene is TRBJ2-2, the V gene TRBV24-1; 7 bases line up with TRBD1. The CDR3 consists of 14 residues. The V segment lost 10 bases and the J segment 0 bases; nucleotides outside the gene matches: 4. Germline V gives CDR1 KGHDR, CDR2 SFDVKD. In DNA form, the CDR3 reads TGTGCCACGGGGACAGACGCGAACACCGGGGAGCTGTTTTTT. Protein: CATGTDANTGELFF.

This clonotype was found once. The chain employs TRBV20-1 and TRBJ1-4, with a tentative D call TRBD1 (6 bases). The V gene's germline CDR1 is DFQATT and CDR2 SNEGSKA (reference sequence). V shed 1 base and J shed 2 bases, with 14 bases lying between them. The CDR3 extends over 16 amino acids. In DNA, the CDR3 is TGCAGTGCTAGAGCAGCATCTCAGGGGACTAATGAAAAACTGTTTTTT. Its protein product is CSARAASQGTNEKLFF.

The V gene is TRBV2, the J gene TRBJ2-1; D may be TRBD2 (6 bases). The CDR3 contains 15 residues. Germline V lookup: CDR1 SNHLY, CDR2 FYNNEI. Between the trimmed V and J ends, which lost 10 bases and 0 bases, there was a span of 16 bases. CDR3 amino acids: CATNLGGVSYNEQFF. The CDR3 coding sequence is TGTGCCACCAACCTCGGCGGGGTCTCCTACAATGAGCAGTTCTTC.

V and J are TRBV20-1 and TRBJ1-1; 8 positions match TRBD1. The germline V gene has CDR1 DFQATT and CDR2 SNEGSKA (reference sequence). V lost 6 bases and J lost 6; bases outside the gene matches: 12. This CDR3 region has 14 residues. The CDR3, as DNA: TGCAGTGCAACGACAGGACAGGGTGGGGCTGAAGCTTTCTTT. Protein: CSATTGQGGAEAFF.

The rearrangement uses TRBV10-3 and TRBJ2-2; 12 bases fit TRBD2. The germline V gene encodes CDR1 ENHRY and CDR2 SYGVKD. The CDR3 is made up of 16 amino acids. V lost 6 bases to trimming and J lost 2 bases; unmatched junction nucleotides: 4. CDR3 nucleotide sequence: TGTGCCATCAGCAAACTAGCGGGGGGTAACACCGGGGAGCTGTTTTTT. Residues: CAISKLAGGNTGELFF.

The rearrangement links TRBV2 to TRBJ2-5; TRBD2 matches at 8 bases. The CDR3 length is 14 residues. CDR1 is SNHLY and CDR2 is FYNNEI in the germline V gene. V was clipped by 4 bases and J by 9 bases; unmatched bases: 10. CDR3: CASSVGLVMVAQYF. In DNA form, the CDR3 reads TGTGCCAGCAGTGTGGGACTAGTCATGGTGGCCCAGTACTTC.

CDR3 DNA: TGTGCCAGCAGCTTAGGAGGAGGGGGTCTCACTGAAGCTTTCTTT. Encoded protein: CASSLGGGGLTEAFF. This chain links TRBV7-2 with TRBJ1-1, with D possibly matching TRBD1 (6 bases). Trimming left V 1 base short and J 4 bases short, with 13 bases between. The CDR3 spans 15 residues. Per the germline V gene, CDR1 is SGHTA and CDR2 is FQGNSA.

J is TRBJ2-7 and V is TRBV25-1; 8 bases map to TRBD1. Germline V CDR1 and CDR2: MGHDK, SYGVNS. The CDR3 length is 13 residues. V was pared by 4 bases and J by 6 bases, with 5 bases of the junction left unmatched. CDR3 coding DNA: TGTGCCAGCAGTGGACAGGGGTCGTTCGAGCAGTACTTC. Translation: CASSGQGSFEQYF.

Only a few counts were recorded for this clonotype. The V and J genes are TRBV25-1 and TRBJ1-2, with a weak D call TRBD1 (5 bases). Germline CDR1 is MGHDK and CDR2 is SYGVNS. V lost 0 bases, J lost 5 bases, and 16 bases lay in between. The CDR3 has 16 amino acids. This chain's CDR3 is CASSEYSKGRGYGYTF. The DNA for the CDR3 is TGTGCCAGCAGTGAATATAGTAAGGGGCGAGGATATGGCTACACCTTC.

In its sample, this clonotype was seen a few times. The chain joins TRBV10-3 to TRBJ1-2, with D possibly matching TRBD1 (6 bases). CDR3 length equals 16 residues. The V and J ends lost 3 bases and 5 bases respectively, with 19 bases between them. Germline values: CDR1 ENHRY, CDR2 SYGVKD. In nucleotides, the CDR3 is TGTGCCATCAGTGATGGAGGACAGAAGAAGATGTATGGCTACACCTTC. Translating gives CAISDGGQKKMYGYTF.

This clonotype has more than one count but fewer than ten. J is TRBJ2-1 and V is TRBV6-1, with D perhaps matching TRBD1 (5 bases). Germline V CDR1 and CDR2: MNHNS, SASEGT. Trimming stripped 7 bases from V and 12 bases from J, with 25 bases between. This CDR3 region has 15 residues. CDR3 sequence reads: CASNKNGASIVRQFF. DNA for the CDR3: TGTGCCAGCAATAAGAATGGGGCCTCGATTGTGAGGCAGTTCTTC.